This TCR beta chain derives from a study of CD8 T cells in ankylosing spondylitis. Study conclusions and caveats: Made up of about eight highly homologous variants, a TCR beta motif appeared characteristic of ankylosing spondylitis blood.

The germline V gene encodes CDR1 SGDLS and CDR2 YYNGEE. This CDR3 region has 16 residues. V gave up 4 bases and J gave up 3 bases, with 17 bases separating them. Points on this clonotype: Its antigen is currently unknown.

A quantitative 5'-RACE method, one with molecular barcodes, was used to make TCR beta libraries. TCRdb re-analysed the 5' RACE reads in MiXCR, keeping a single row per CDR3 protein. Seen here are 200,000 to 250,000 distinct CDR3 sequences, about a sixth observed once, and the top ten hold 40% to 50%. This chain links TRBV9 with TRBJ2-1; maybe TRBD2 (5 bases). The source is a male donor with ankylosing spondylitis. Sequencing used blood, either unsorted or a sorted T cell fraction (not recorded which). In DNA, the CDR3 is TGTGCCAGCAGCTTAAGTACTTACGGGGACTACAATGAGCAGTTCTTC. Encoded protein: CASSLSTYGDYNEQFF.